Listed below are T cell receptor beta chains from one sample, sequenced in a study of cytomegalovirus exposure and HLA in healthy donors. The protocol was immunoSEQ multiplex PCR, while the TCRdb copy is restricted to in-frame clones and leaves out a portion. The sample includes roughly 150,000 clones, roughly 80% of them seen just once. The sequenced material came from PBMCs. These receptors were taken from a man aged 50 to 60 in good health and CMV-seropositive. Both conserved end residues are part of each CDR3. Some rows mark clone size as missing; the rest say once, few, many or name a class of expanded clone.

CDR3 protein	clone size	V gene	J gene
CASSYEGLYGYTF	.	TRBV6-5	TRBJ1-2
CASSLAVAFLQETQYF	few	TRBV7-2	TRBJ2-5
CASSERYGGYTF	.	TRBV9	TRBJ1-2
CATSRDRETQYF	once	TRBV15	TRBJ2-5
CASSSSPFQETQYF	.	TRBV7-2	TRBJ2-5
CASSFGGGFSYEQYF	.	TRBV11-2	TRBJ2-7
CASSGQGNEQFF	.	TRBV27	TRBJ2-1
CASRRVVTGELFF	few	TRBV6-1	TRBJ2-2
CASSRGAGASYEQYF	.	TRBV11-1	TRBJ2-7
CASSLRQGATKYDTQYF	.	TRBV11-2	TRBJ2-3
CASSPGPGAFYGYTF	.	TRBV18	TRBJ1-2
CASSEVLSGRDTQYF	.	TRBV2	TRBJ2-3
CASSLALTAYEQYF	.	TRBV5-4	TRBJ2-7
CAISAAGAYNEQFF	.	TRBV10-3	TRBJ2-1
CASSPPGPVNYGYTF	.	TRBV18	TRBJ1-2
CASSRDRANEQYF	.	TRBV11-2	TRBJ2-7
CAWSPGTGDQPQHF	.	TRBV30	TRBJ1-5
CASRTPRGPYEKLFF	.	TRBV6-1	TRBJ1-4
CASSPDRTSGRAYEQYF	.	TRBV5-4	TRBJ2-7
CASSLAGQVNEQYF	.	TRBV5-1	TRBJ2-7
CAICPAGGLPCSPLHF	.	TRBV10-3	TRBJ1-6
CASSLGGSGTEAFF	.	TRBV5-1	TRBJ1-1
CASSPQGANQPQHF	once	TRBV6-5	TRBJ1-5
CASSERNRQGVYNQPQHF	.	TRBV6-1	TRBJ1-5
CASSKTGARGEQYF	.	TRBV21-1	TRBJ2-7
CAGSPGLAGVRETQYF	.	TRBV7-7	TRBJ2-5
CASSQAPGTGARVAFF	few	TRBV5-6	TRBJ1-1
CASSLVLAGNNEQFF	.	TRBV27	TRBJ2-1
CASSSATGINYGYTF	.	TRBV6-5	TRBJ1-2
CASTPWGGQETQYF	.	TRBV6-1	TRBJ2-5
CASSPDHEGNTEAFF	few	TRBV7-9	TRBJ1-1
CASGGRTYNEQFF	.	TRBV6-1	TRBJ2-1
CASSLLGGLNQPQHF	.	TRBV10-2	TRBJ1-5
CASSLDRNNNEQFF	once	TRBV11-3	TRBJ2-1
CASSPIITGELFF	.	TRBV11-2	TRBJ2-2
CAWSGEAAYEQYF	.	TRBV30	TRBJ2-7
CASSPQLAGIFNEQFF	.	TRBV7-2	TRBJ2-1
CASSRGLNTEAFF	.	TRBV6-1	TRBJ1-1
CASSLGGGLASTDTQYF	.	TRBV13	TRBJ2-3
CASSTQGLSSETQYF	.	TRBV19	TRBJ2-5
CASSFLVGSGGPGETQYF	.	TRBV7-2	TRBJ2-5
CASSQDRGRNYGYTF	.	TRBV4-3	TRBJ1-2
CASLHKGGRSTDTQYF	.	TRBV21-1	TRBJ2-3
CASSSGLADGETQYF	.	TRBV7-9	TRBJ2-5
CASSQEDRERQPQHF	.	TRBV4-2	TRBJ1-5
CASSSQGRNQPQHF	.	TRBV2	TRBJ1-5
CASRYGAGGVELFF	.	TRBV6-6	TRBJ2-2
CALGTDGNTIYF	.	TRBV30	TRBJ1-3
CAWSVLGQSNEKLFF	once	TRBV30	TRBJ1-4